Following are 2 T cell receptor beta chains from one sample sequenced in a study of T cell repertoires in ileal Crohn's disease. Produced via immunoSEQ multiplex PCR; TCRdb's table is partial and in-frame only. This table holds roughly 15,000 clones, 83% found once. Material for sequencing was ileal tissue. All receptors derive from an adult with Crohn's disease.

V and J are TRBV7-8 and TRBJ2-7; D uncertain. The CDR3 has 13 residues. Germline V gene sequence: CDR1 SGHVS, CDR2 FQNEAQ. V was trimmed by 7 bases and J by 6 bases, leaving 16 bases between them. The CDR3 spells CASTSLLRGEQYF. The CDR3 DNA is TGTGCCAGCACCAGCCTCCTTCGAGGCGAGCAGTACTTC.

The genes are TRBV7-7 and TRBJ2-7, with D tentatively TRBD1 (6 bases). Between the trimmed V and J ends, which lost 0 bases and 5 bases, there was a span of 8 bases. The germline V gene encodes CDR1 SSHAT and CDR2 FNYEAQ (reference sequence). The CDR3 contains 13 residues. Written as DNA, the CDR3 is TGTGCCAGCAGCTTAGCACAGGGCGACGAGCAGTACTTC. Translating gives CASSLAQGDEQYF.